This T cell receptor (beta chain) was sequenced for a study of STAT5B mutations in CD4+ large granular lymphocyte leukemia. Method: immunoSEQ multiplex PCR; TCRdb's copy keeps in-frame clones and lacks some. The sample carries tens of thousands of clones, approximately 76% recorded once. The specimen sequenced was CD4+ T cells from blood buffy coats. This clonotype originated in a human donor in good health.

The CDR3 DNA is TGTGCCAGCTCACCACCGACAGGGGGAGGCACAGATACGCAGTATTTT. It encodes CASSPPTGGGTDTQYF. This chain joins TRBV18 and TRBJ2-3, with TRBD1 matching 9 bases. Germline CDR1 is KGHSH and CDR2 is LQKENI. The CDR3 length is 16 residues. V was clipped by 0 bases and J by 1 base; unmatched bases: 2.